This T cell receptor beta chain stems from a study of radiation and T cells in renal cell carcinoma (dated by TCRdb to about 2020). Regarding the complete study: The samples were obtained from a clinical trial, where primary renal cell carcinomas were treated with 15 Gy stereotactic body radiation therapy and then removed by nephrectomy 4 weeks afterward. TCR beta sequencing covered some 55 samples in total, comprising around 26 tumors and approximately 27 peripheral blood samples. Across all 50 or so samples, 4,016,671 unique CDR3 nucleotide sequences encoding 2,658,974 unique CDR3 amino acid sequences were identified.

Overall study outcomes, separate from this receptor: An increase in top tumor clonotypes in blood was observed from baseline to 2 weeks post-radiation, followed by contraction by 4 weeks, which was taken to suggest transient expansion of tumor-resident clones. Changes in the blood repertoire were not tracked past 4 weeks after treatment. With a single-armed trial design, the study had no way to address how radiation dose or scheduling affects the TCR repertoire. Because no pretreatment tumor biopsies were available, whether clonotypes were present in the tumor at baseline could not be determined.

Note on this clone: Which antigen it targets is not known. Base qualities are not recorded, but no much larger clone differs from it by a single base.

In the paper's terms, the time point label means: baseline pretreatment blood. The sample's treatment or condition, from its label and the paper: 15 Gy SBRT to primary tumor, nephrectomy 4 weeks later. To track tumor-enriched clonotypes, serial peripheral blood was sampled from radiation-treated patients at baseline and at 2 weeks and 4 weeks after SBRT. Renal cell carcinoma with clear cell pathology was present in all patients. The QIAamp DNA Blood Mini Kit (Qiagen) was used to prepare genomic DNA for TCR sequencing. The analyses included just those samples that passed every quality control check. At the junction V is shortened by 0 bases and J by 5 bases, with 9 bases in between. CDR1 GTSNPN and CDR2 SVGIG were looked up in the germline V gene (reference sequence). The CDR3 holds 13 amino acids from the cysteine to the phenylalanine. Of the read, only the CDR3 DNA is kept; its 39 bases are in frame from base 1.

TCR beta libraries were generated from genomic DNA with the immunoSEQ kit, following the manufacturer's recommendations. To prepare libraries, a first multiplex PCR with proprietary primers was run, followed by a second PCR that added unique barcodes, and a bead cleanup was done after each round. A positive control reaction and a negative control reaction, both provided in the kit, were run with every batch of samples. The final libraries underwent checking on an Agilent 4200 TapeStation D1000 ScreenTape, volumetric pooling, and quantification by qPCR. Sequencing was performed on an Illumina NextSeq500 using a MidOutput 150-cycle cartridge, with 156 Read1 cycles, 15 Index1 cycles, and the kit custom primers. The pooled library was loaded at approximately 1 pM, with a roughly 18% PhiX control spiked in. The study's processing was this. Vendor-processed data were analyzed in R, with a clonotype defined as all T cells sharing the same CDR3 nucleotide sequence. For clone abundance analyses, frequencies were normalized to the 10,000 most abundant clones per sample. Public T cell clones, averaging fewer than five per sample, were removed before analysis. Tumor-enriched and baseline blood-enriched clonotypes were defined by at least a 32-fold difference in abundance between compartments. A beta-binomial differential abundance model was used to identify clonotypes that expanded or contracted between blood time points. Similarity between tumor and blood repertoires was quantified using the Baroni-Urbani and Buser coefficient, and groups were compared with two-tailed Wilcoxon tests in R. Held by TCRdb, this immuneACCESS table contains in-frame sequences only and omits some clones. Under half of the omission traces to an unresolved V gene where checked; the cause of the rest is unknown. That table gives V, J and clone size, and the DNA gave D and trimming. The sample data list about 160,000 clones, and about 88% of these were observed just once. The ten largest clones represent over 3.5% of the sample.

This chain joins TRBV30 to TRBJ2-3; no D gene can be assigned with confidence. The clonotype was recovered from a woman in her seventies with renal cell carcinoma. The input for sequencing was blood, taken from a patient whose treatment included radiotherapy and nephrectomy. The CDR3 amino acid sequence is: CAWSVSFIDTQYF. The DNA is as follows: TGTGCCTGGAGTGTCTCGTTCATAGATACGCAGTATTTT.